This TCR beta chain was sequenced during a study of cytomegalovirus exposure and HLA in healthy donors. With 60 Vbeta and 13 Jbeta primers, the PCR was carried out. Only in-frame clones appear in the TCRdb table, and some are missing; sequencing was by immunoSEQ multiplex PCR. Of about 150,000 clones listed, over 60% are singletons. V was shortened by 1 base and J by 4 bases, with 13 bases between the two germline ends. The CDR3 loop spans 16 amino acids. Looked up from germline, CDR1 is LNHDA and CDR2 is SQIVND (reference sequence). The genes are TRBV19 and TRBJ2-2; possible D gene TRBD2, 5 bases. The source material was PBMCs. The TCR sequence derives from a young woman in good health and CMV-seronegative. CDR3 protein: CASSIGRGRTTGELFF. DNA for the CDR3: TGTGCCAGTAGTATAGGTCGGGGAAGGACCACCGGGGAGCTGTTTTTT.